A single sample gave rise to the 13 T cell receptor beta chains below, sequenced in a study of control samples from healthy donors and cancer patients. TCRdb's table, derived via immunoSEQ multiplex PCR, lists solely in-frame clones and lacks some. Among about 150,000 clones listed, approximately 90% were seen once. Sequencing was carried out using blood. The receptors come from a woman in her twenties or thirties in good health.

This clone was detected once. The chain has TRBV6-6 and TRBJ2-1; D is possibly TRBD2 (5 bases). Germline V gives CDR1 MNHNY, CDR2 SVGAGI (reference sequence). The CDR3 runs 14 residues. V gave up 2 bases and J gave up 4 bases, with 9 bases separating them. DNA for the CDR3: TGTGCCAGCAGTTACGGACCGGGGTACAATGAGCAGTTCTTC. It is translated as CASSYGPGYNEQFF.

The rearrangement uses TRBV24-1 and TRBJ1-2; no definite D call. This CDR3 spans 13 amino acids. The germline V gene has CDR1 KGHDR and CDR2 SFDVKD. The germline V and J ends were trimmed by 3 bases and 7 bases, with 11 bases remaining between them. CDR3 nucleotides: TGTGCCACCAGTGATCTCCGGTCGTCTGGCTACACCTTC. Amino acid sequence: CATSDLRSSGYTF.

This chain connects TRBV6-5 to TRBJ1-2; perhaps TRBD1 as D (6 bases). V was trimmed by 6 bases and J by 2 bases, leaving 10 bases between them. Germline-derived CDR1 and CDR2 are MNHEY and SVGAGI. The length of the CDR3 is 13 residues. The CDR3: CASRSGQNYGYTF. The DNA of the CDR3 is TGTGCCAGCAGGTCCGGACAGAACTATGGCTACACCTTC.

This chain connects TRBV28 to TRBJ1-5; D uncertain. Germline loops: CDR1 MDHEN, CDR2 SYDVKM. V was cut by 5 bases and J by 11 bases, with 19 bases left in between. The CDR3 is 14 amino acids. Here the CDR3 reads CASSPATYTWSQHF. Here the CDR3 DNA reads TGTGCCAGCAGTCCCGCGACTTATACATGGTCCCAGCATTTT.

This chain uses TRBV28 with TRBJ1-5; possibly TRBD1 for D (5 bases). The CDR3 sequence is 16 residues long. The germline V and J ends were trimmed by 3 bases and 1 base, with 13 bases remaining between them. Germline V CDR1 and CDR2: MDHEN, SYDVKM. The CDR3 loop reads CASSFTQGTSNQPQHF. CDR3 nucleotides: TGTGCCAGCAGTTTTACCCAGGGAACAAGCAATCAGCCCCAGCATTTT.

This clone was seen a single time. The CDR3 DNA is TGTGCCAGCAGCTTAGCGCGGGGGACTGAAGCTTTCTTT. Translated, it gives CASSLARGTEAFF. V and J are TRBV7-9 and TRBJ1-1, with D possibly matching TRBD1 (5 bases). Germline CDR1 SEHNR, CDR2 FQNEAQ (reference sequence). The CDR3 spans 13 residues. V lost 0 bases to trimming and J lost 5 bases, with 7 bases between them.

The gene calls are TRBV2 and TRBJ2-3; D is perhaps TRBD2 (6 bases). Trimming took off 6 bases at V and 2 bases at J, with 12 bases between the two ends. The CDR3 has 14 amino acids. CDR1 is SNHLY and CDR2 is FYNNEI in the germline V gene. As DNA, the CDR3 is TGTGCCAGCAGCTTGACTAGTGACACAGATACGCAGTATTTT. Translation: CASSLTSDTDTQYF.

The CDR3: CAISEREGTGEKLFF. The CDR3 DNA reads TGTGCCATCAGTGAGAGAGAGGGGACAGGTGAAAAACTGTTTTTT. This chain links TRBV10-3 with TRBJ1-4; 8 positions agree with TRBD1. There are 15 residues in the CDR3. Germline CDR1 and CDR2: ENHRY and SYGVKD. V was pared by 2 bases and J by 7 bases, with 6 bases of the junction left unmatched.

This clone was seen more than once but under ten times. The J gene is TRBJ1-5, the V gene TRBV4-3, with unresolved D. V lost 3 bases, J lost 6 bases, and 12 bases lay in between. This CDR3 has 14 amino acids. Germline V gene lookup returns CDR1 LGHNA and CDR2 YSLEER. Here the CDR3 DNA reads TGCGCCAGCAGCCAGTATACGGGTATTCAGCCCCAGCATTTT. It codes for CASSQYTGIQPQHF.

Details on this clone: Germline and junction disagree at one end, which may indicate a read error. The V call is TRBV3-1 (or the pseudogene TRBV3-2), the J call TRBJ2-7; the match to TRBD1 covers 7 bases. Germline assignment: CDR1 LGHDT and CDR2 YNNKEL (reference sequence). The CDR3 has 16 residues. Here the CDR3 DNA reads TGTACCAGCAGCCACAAACAGGGGAAGGTACCCTACGAGCAGTACTTC. Amino acids: CTSSHKQGKVPYEQYF.

The chain carries TRBV6-5 and TRBJ1-2, with 8 bases lining up with TRBD1. Looked up from germline, CDR1 is MNHEY and CDR2 is SVGAGI. V shed 6 bases, J shed 0 bases, and the junction held 3 bases outside the gene matches. The CDR3 has 14 amino acids. Written as DNA, the CDR3 is TGTGCCAGCAGGGGGACAGGCTCTAACTATGGCTACACCTTC. Translated, it gives CASRGTGSNYGYTF.

The chain recombines TRBV12-3 or TRBV12-4 with TRBJ2-2; a possible D gene is TRBD2 (6 bases). Between the trimmed V and J ends, which lost 6 bases and 7 bases, there was a span of 9 bases. There are 12 residues in the CDR3. In nucleotides, the CDR3 is TGTGCCAGCAGGGGCGGGAACGGGGAGCTGTTTTTT. It codes for CASRGGNGELFF.

The chain joins TRBV15 to TRBJ2-3; TRBD2 might be the D (6 bases). Trimming left V 2 bases short and J 0 bases short, with 12 bases between. Germline V gene lookup returns CDR1 LNHNV and CDR2 YYDKDF (reference sequence). The CDR3 runs 16 residues. CDR3 nucleotides: TGTGCCACCAGCAGATGGGACTTGAACAGCACAGATACGCAGTATTTT. Protein: CATSRWDLNSTDTQYF.